The clone carrying this T cell receptor beta chain appeared a few times. Its antigen is unknown. The source of the sample is a study of lymphopenia after photon versus proton radiotherapy. The CDR3 totals 14 residues. The V gene lost 5 bases and the J gene lost 2 bases, with 13 bases spanning the gap. CDR1 is LNHDA and CDR2 is SQIVND in the germline V gene (reference sequence). Points from the study as a whole: Authors raise, but do not show, better survival with proton therapy. A bigger post-nadir fall in TCR diversity correlated inversely with survival time in deceased patients. After lymphocyte nadir, photon-treated repertoires showed oligoclonal expansion, especially CD8+ Temra.

Sequenced by immunoSEQ multiplex PCR; TCRdb stores in-frame clones only, minus some. The sample consists of 70,000 or so clones, roughly 91% of them appearing once. The receptor was derived from a woman in her 70s with pancreatic cancer. The V call is TRBV19, the J call TRBJ2-7; TRBD2 might be the D (5 bases). Sample: peripheral blood, taken from a patient treated with photon-based radiotherapy. The CDR3 reads CASSGSRGTYEQYF. The CDR3 nucleotides are TGTGCCAGTAGTGGTTCGAGAGGGACCTACGAGCAGTACTTC.